This T cell receptor (beta chain) emerged from a study of cytomegalovirus exposure and HLA in healthy donors. Whole-study results and caveats: Researchers reported that a few CMV-associated chains were confirmed in vitro as CMV antigen-specific. Among TCR sequences, most were rare, though some public TCRs appeared in many donors.

Turning to this clone: The antigen remains unidentified.

Assay used: immunoSEQ multiplex PCR; TCRdb lists only in-frame clones, some missing. The table lists some 250,000 clones, around 91% of them singletons. The donors were part of the validation cohort of 120 or so subjects. That cohort was separate from the first cohort, which comprised 670 or so subjects. The TCR originated in a woman younger than 30 in good health and CMV-seronegative. Sequencing input: PBMCs.

The CDR3 region is CASSPRQGATEAFF. In DNA form, the CDR3 reads TGTGCCAGCAGTCCAAGACAGGGTGCCACTGAAGCTTTCTTT. The genes are TRBV6-1 and TRBJ1-1; 7 bases are shared with TRBD1. The ends lost 5 bases at V and 4 bases at J; junction bases unmatched: 7. The CDR3 is 14 residues long. The germline gives CDR1 MNHNS, CDR2 SASEGT.